The rows below give T cell receptor beta chains drawn from one sample of a study of blood T cell repertoires in COVID-19. The repertoire was sequenced with immunoSEQ multiplex PCR; TCRdb's copy has only in-frame clones and lacks some. The table includes about 170,000 clones, about four fifths detected once. Material: peripheral blood. The receptors stem from a woman aged 80 or over with acute or convalescent COVID-19. Both conserved end residues are part of each CDR3. The order of the fields is D gene, J gene, V gene, clone size, CDR3 protein, CDR3 DNA. D genes are given only for firm matches. Not every row has a clone size; where given, it reads once, few, many or a size class.

>NA|TRBJ1-6|TRBV18|NA
CASSQERVTPLHF
TGTGCCAGCTCACAAGAGCGCGTCACACCCCTCCACTTT
>NA|TRBJ2-2|TRBV11-2|NA
CASSLNRANTGELFF
TGTGCCAGCAGCTTAAACAGGGCGAACACCGGGGAGCTGTTTTTT
>TRBD2|TRBJ2-1|TRBV14|NA
CASSQEAGGYNEQFF
TGTGCCAGCAGCCAAGAGGCGGGAGGGTACAATGAGCAGTTCTTC
>TRBD1|TRBJ1-3|TRBV5-1|NA
CASSAGTVSGNTIYF
TGCGCCAGCAGCGCCGGGACAGTCTCTGGAAACACCATATATTTT
>NA|TRBJ2-1|TRBV19|NA
CASSRDNKDGYEQFF
TGTGCCAGTAGTAGGGACAATAAAGACGGGTATGAGCAGTTCTTC
>TRBD1|TRBJ2-5|TRBV5-1|NA
CASSSPGQGAPGETQYF
TGCGCCAGCAGCTCACCGGGACAGGGGGCGCCGGGGGAGACCCAGTACTTC
>NA|TRBJ1-1|TRBV3-1/TRBV3-2|NA
CARLDRNTEAFF
TGTGCCCGATTGGACAGGAACACTGAAGCTTTCTTT
>NA|TRBJ1-5|TRBV4-3|NA
CASSQSISQPQHF
TGCGCCAGCAGCCAATCTATTAGTCAGCCCCAGCATTTT
>NA|TRBJ2-1|TRBV6-5|NA
CASLAPSILEQFF
TGTGCCAGCCTGGCTCCCTCGATTCTTGAGCAGTTCTTC
>NA|TRBJ2-3|TRBV6-4|few
CASSDTHGWDTQYF
TGTGCCAGCAGTGACACTCACGGGTGGGATACGCAGTATTTT
>TRBD2|TRBJ2-3|TRBV5-4|once
CASSLASGRALRDTQYF
TGTGCCAGCAGCTTGGCTAGCGGGAGGGCCTTAAGAGATACGCAGTATTTT
>TRBD2|TRBJ2-1|TRBV4-3|NA
CASSQAGLARGNEQFF
TGCGCCAGCAGCCAGGCGGGACTAGCGAGGGGCAATGAGCAGTTCTTC
>NA|TRBJ1-5|TRBV6-2/TRBV6-3|NA
CASSQMYQGRVFQPQHF
TGTGCCAGCAGCCAGATGTATCAGGGGCGCGTCTTTCAGCCCCAGCATTTT
>NA|TRBJ1-1|TRBV7-9|NA
CASSLGGGANTEAFF
TGTGCCAGCAGCCTGGGAGGGGGGGCGAACACTGAAGCTTTCTTT
>NA|TRBJ2-5|TRBV18|NA
CASSLPRGTQYF
TGTGCCAGCTCATTACCCCGGGGGACCCAGTACTTC
>NA|TRBJ2-7|TRBV5-6|NA
CASSSLNSNSYEQYF
TGTGCCAGCAGCTCATTAAACAGTAACTCCTACGAGCAGTACTTC
>TRBD1|TRBJ1-1|TRBV9|few
CASSSRTGGPTEAFF
TGTGCCAGCAGCTCCCGGACAGGGGGCCCCACTGAAGCTTTCTTT
>TRBD1|TRBJ1-2|TRBV27|few
CASSYGGTGVGGYTF
TGTGCCAGCAGTTACGGGGGGACAGGGGTTGGTGGCTACACCTTC
>TRBD1|TRBJ1-4|TRBV19|NA
CASSIRTGTGREKLFF
TGTGCCAGTAGTATAAGGACCGGGACAGGGAGAGAAAAACTGTTTTTT
>NA|TRBJ2-7|TRBV21-1|NA
CASSQETYEQYF
TGTGCCAGCAGTCAAGAGACCTACGAGCAGTACTTC
>TRBD1|TRBJ2-1|TRBV24-1|NA
CATSDSGTGGWEQFF
TGTGCCACCAGTGATTCCGGGACAGGGGGCTGGGAGCAGTTCTTC
>NA|TRBJ2-7|TRBV7-2|NA
CASSPNSFGEQYF
TGTGCCAGCAGCCCAAACTCCTTTGGCGAGCAGTACTTC
>NA|TRBJ2-1|TRBV2|NA
CASSEEGVRGNEQFF
TGTGCCAGCAGTGAAGAAGGGGTGAGGGGGAATGAGCAGTTCTTC
>TRBD1|TRBJ1-6|TRBV15|NA
CATSRDGDRGSPLHF
TGTGCCACCAGCAGAGATGGTGACAGGGGTTCACCCCTCCACTTT
>TRBD1|TRBJ2-2|TRBV5-8|NA
CASSRLRQGRDTGELFF
TGTGCCAGCAGCCGCCTCCGACAGGGGCGCGACACCGGGGAGCTGTTTTTT